The next 32 T cell receptor beta chains were all read from a single sample in a study of blood T cell repertoires in COVID-19. Assay used: immunoSEQ multiplex PCR; TCRdb lists only in-frame clones, some missing. The sample holds 350,000 or so clones, more than 70% seen once. The sequenced material came from peripheral blood. The receptors originated from a man younger than 40 with active or convalescent COVID-19.

This clone appeared once. The rearrangement uses TRBV19 and TRBJ2-7; D perhaps matches TRBD2 (6 bases). Per germline, CDR1 LNHDA and CDR2 SQIVND (reference sequence). The CDR3 runs 15 residues. V shed 2 bases and J shed 3 bases, with 14 bases lying between them. CDR3 sequence reads: CASSIMRGDRYEQYF. The CDR3 nucleotides are TGTGCCAGTAGTATAATGCGCGGGGATCGCTACGAGCAGTACTTC.

The chain is built from TRBV6-5 and TRBJ1-2, with D unresolved. Trimming took off 5 bases at V and 5 bases at J, with 12 bases between the two ends. Germline CDR1 is MNHEY and CDR2 is SVGAGI. This CDR3 has 13 amino acids. The CDR3 DNA sequence: TGTGCCAGCAGTCCCTCTGGCGGATATGGCTACACCTTC. Encoded protein: CASSPSGGYGYTF.

The chain recombines TRBV28 with TRBJ2-1; TRBD2 is a possible D gene (5 bases). This CDR3 is built from 14 residues. Between the trimmed V and J ends, which lost 6 bases and 5 bases, there was a span of 14 bases. Germline-derived CDR1 and CDR2 are MDHEN and SYDVKM. CDR3: CASSHRRGDNEQFF. CDR3 DNA sequence: TGTGCCAGCAGCCACCGACGGGGAGACAATGAGCAGTTCTTC.

V and J are TRBV24-1 and TRBJ1-5; tentatively, D is TRBD1 (5 bases). The CDR3 is 15 amino acids. Per the germline V gene, CDR1 is KGHDR and CDR2 is SFDVKD. Trimming shortened V by 3 bases and J by 0 bases, and 8 bases separated the two germline ends. CDR3 protein: CATSDRQSSNQPQHF. The CDR3 DNA follows: TGTGCCACCAGTGATAGACAGAGTAGCAATCAGCCCCAGCATTTT.

V gene TRBV6-5 combines with J gene TRBJ2-1; the D gene is possibly TRBD2 (7 bases). Trimming removed 8 bases at V and 2 bases at J, with 13 bases between. The CDR3 has 14 amino acids. Germline CDR1 and CDR2: MNHEY and SVGAGI. The CDR3 is CASETGGPYNEQFF. The CDR3 coding sequence is TGTGCCAGCGAAACGGGGGGCCCCTACAATGAGCAGTTCTTC.

This clone was found once. The rearrangement joins TRBV4-1 to TRBJ1-2; D is unresolved. This CDR3 has 17 amino acids. From germline, CDR1 is MGHRA and CDR2 YSYEKL. Between the trimmed V and J ends, which lost 3 bases and 0 bases, there was a span of 17 bases. CDR3 sequence: CASSHLGLRPANYGYTF. CDR3 sequence (DNA): TGCGCCAGCAGCCACCTGGGCCTCAGGCCCGCTAACTATGGCTACACCTTC.

The V and J genes are TRBV12-3 or TRBV12-4 and TRBJ1-1; tentative D call: TRBD1 (6 bases). This CDR3 region has 13 residues. V was shortened by 7 bases and J by 3 bases, with 12 bases between the two germline ends. CDR3 bases: TGTGCCAGCACTCTGCCAGGGGACACTGAAGCTTTCTTT. It is translated as CASTLPGDTEAFF.

The V gene is TRBV21-1, the J gene TRBJ1-2; the table's D call TRBD1 went unverified against the DNA. TRBV21-1 is termed a pseudogene. The CDR3 consists of 18 residues. The DNA of the CDR3 is TGTGCCAGCAGCAAAGATGGGACACGTAGAAGGGGATACTATGGCTACACCTTC. Translating gives CASSKDGTRRRGYYGYTF.

The genes are TRBV5-1 and TRBJ1-1; D uncertain. CDR3 length equals 15 residues. Germline CDR1 SGHRS, CDR2 YFSETQ. V gave up 0 bases and J gave up 0 bases, with 9 bases separating them. CDR3 protein: CASSLVEEVNTEAFF. In nucleotides, the CDR3 is TGCGCCAGCAGCTTGGTAGAAGAAGTGAACACTGAAGCTTTCTTT.

J is TRBJ1-1 and V is TRBV14; D gene uncertain. Trimming took off 4 bases at V and 1 base at J, with 13 bases between the two ends. The CDR3 loop spans 15 amino acids. Germline V gene lookup returns CDR1 SGHDN and CDR2 FVKESK. The CDR3 DNA is TGTGCCAGCAGCCCCCAGGTGGTCCCGAACACTGAAGCTTTCTTT. Translating gives CASSPQVVPNTEAFF.

This chain joins TRBV10-2 and TRBJ2-7, with a possible D match to TRBD2 (6 bases). V lost 6 bases and J lost 5, with 11 bases in between. The CDR3 has 12 residues. The germline V gene encodes CDR1 WSHSY and CDR2 SAAADI. CDR3 in amino acids: CASRGLGDEQYF. DNA for the CDR3: TGCGCCAGCAGGGGACTTGGCGACGAGCAGTACTTC.

The rearrangement links TRBV5-1 to TRBJ1-6; D is ambiguous. CDR3 length: 14 amino acids. The germline V and J ends were trimmed by 2 bases and 3 bases, with 6 bases remaining between them. Germline V lookup: CDR1 SGHRS, CDR2 YFSETQ. The CDR3 region is CASSFELYNSPLHF. In DNA, the CDR3 is TGCGCCAGCAGCTTCGAGCTCTATAATTCACCCCTCCACTTT.

The chain employs TRBV7-8 and TRBJ2-7; tentative D call: TRBD2 (5 bases). The CDR3 runs 16 residues. Per the germline V gene, CDR1 is SGHVS and CDR2 is FQNEAQ. The V end was cut by 0 bases, the J end by 4 bases, with 16 bases between. CDR3 amino acids: CASSLALGRGIYEQYF. CDR3 DNA sequence: TGTGCCAGCAGCTTAGCCCTGGGTCGGGGTATTTACGAGCAGTACTTC.

J is TRBJ1-1 and V is TRBV2; D perhaps matches TRBD1 (6 bases). The V gene's germline CDR1 is SNHLY and CDR2 FYNNEI. CDR3 length: 15 amino acids. V gave up 2 bases and J gave up 3 bases, with 13 bases separating them. CDR3 amino acids: CASSELGGRDTEAFF. CDR3 DNA sequence: TGTGCCAGCAGTGAACTAGGGGGACGGGACACTGAAGCTTTCTTT.

This chain joins TRBV9 and TRBJ2-1; the match to TRBD2 covers 8 bases. This CDR3 has 20 residues. Germline CDR1 reads SGDLS; CDR2 reads YYNGEE. Trimming removed 3 bases from V and 10 bases from J; junction bases left unmatched: 27. The CDR3 region is CASSAHRGRGAGAPEGEQFF. In DNA, the CDR3 is TGTGCCAGCAGCGCCCACAGAGGCCGGGGAGCGGGAGCCCCCGAGGGGGAGCAGTTCTTC.

This clone was detected only a few times. The J gene is TRBJ1-1, the V gene TRBV30, with D perhaps TRBD1 (5 bases). Germline V gives CDR1 GTSNPN, CDR2 SVGIG (reference sequence). Trimming left V 0 bases short and J 4 bases short, with 12 bases between. The CDR3 runs 14 residues. DNA of the CDR3: TGTGCCTGGAGTGTACTGGGGGGTACCACTGAAGCTTTCTTT. Encoded protein: CAWSVLGGTTEAFF.

This chain links TRBV30 with TRBJ2-4; tentatively, D is TRBD1 (5 bases). CDR1 is GTSNPN and CDR2 is SVGIG in the germline V gene (reference sequence). This CDR3 is built from 15 residues. Deletions cut 1 base from V and 9 bases from J, with 19 bases between. The CDR3 region is CAWSDVAPRAGIQYF. CDR3 nucleotide sequence: TGTGCCTGGAGTGACGTGGCTCCCAGGGCTGGCATTCAGTACTTC.

This clone was seen only a few times. The rearrangement joins TRBV9 to TRBJ1-2; D perhaps matches TRBD1 (6 bases). Deletions cut 0 bases from V and 8 bases from J, with 14 bases between. The V gene's germline CDR1 is SGDLS and CDR2 YYNGEE. The CDR3 loop spans 14 amino acids. The CDR3 loop is CASSVEGQSLGYTF. CDR3 DNA sequence: TGTGCCAGCAGCGTAGAAGGACAGTCCCTCGGCTACACCTTC.

V is TRBV4-3 and J is TRBJ2-7; possibly TRBD1 for D (5 bases). V shed 4 bases and J shed 3 bases, with 13 bases lying between them. The CDR3 length is 14 residues. Germline CDR1 and CDR2: LGHNA and YSLEER. This CDR3 reads CASSPTRQFYEQYF. The DNA of the CDR3 is TGCGCCAGCAGCCCCACTCGACAGTTCTACGAGCAGTACTTC.

V usage is TRBV4-1 and J usage is TRBJ2-7; D is uncertain. V was pared by 0 bases and J by 7 bases, with 7 bases between. The germline V gene has CDR1 MGHRA and CDR2 YSYEKL. The CDR3 loop spans 12 amino acids. In nucleotides, the CDR3 is TGCGCCAGCAGCCAAGAAGCGCGAGAGCAGTACTTC. It specifies CASSQEAREQYF.

This chain joins TRBV11-3 and TRBJ1-1; 7 bases are a match to TRBD1. Germline V lookup: CDR1 SGHNT, CDR2 YENEEA. The CDR3 spans 15 residues. J was trimmed by 3 bases and V by 6 bases; bases with no gene match: 10. The DNA of the CDR3 is TGTGCCAGCAGACCCGGACAGGAGGCGGACACTGAAGCTTTCTTT. It yields the protein CASRPGQEADTEAFF. The full variable domain, in which reference TRBV11-3 and TRBJ1-1 provide the parts outside the CDR3, is EAGVVQSPRYKIIEKKQPVAFWCNPISGHNTLYWYLQNLGQGPELLIRYENEEAVDDSQLPKDRFSAERLKGVDSTLKIQPAELGDSAVYLCASRPGQEADTEAFFGQGTRLTVV.

The rearrangement uses TRBV7-3 and TRBJ2-7; 7 bases line up with TRBD2. The germline V gene encodes CDR1 SGHTA and CDR2 FQGTGA. The CDR3 sequence is 14 residues long. J lost 6 bases, V lost 0 bases, and 5 bases had no gene match. The CDR3 region has the DNA TGTGCCAGCAGCTTAACTGGCGCGGGGGTCGAGCAGTACTTC. Its translation: CASSLTGAGVEQYF. Combining the CDR3 with reference TRBV7-3 and TRBJ2-7 gives the whole variable domain GAGVSQTPSNKVTEKGKYVELRCDPISGHTALYWYRQSLGQGPEFLIYFQGTGAADDSGLPNDRFFAVRPEGSVSTLKIQRTERGDSAVYLCASSLTGAGVEQYFGPGTRLTVT.

A single count supports this clone. The chain carries TRBV5-1 and TRBJ1-3, with D tentatively TRBD1 (5 bases). Trimming stripped 3 bases from V and 3 bases from J, with 22 bases between. The CDR3 runs to 18 residues. Per germline, CDR1 SGHRS and CDR2 YFSETQ. CDR3 protein: CASSYQSLGGAGGNTIYF. CDR3 coding DNA: TGCGCCAGCAGCTACCAATCTTTGGGAGGGGCAGGTGGAAACACCATATATTTT.

This rearrangement joins TRBV9 to TRBJ2-4, with D perhaps TRBD2 (5 bases). With 2 bases removed from V and 6 bases from J, the gap between germline ends came to 9 bases. The CDR3 extends over 13 amino acids. Germline V gene lookup returns CDR1 SGDLS and CDR2 YYNGEE. The CDR3 spells CASSVESGNIQYF. CDR3 coding DNA: TGTGCCAGCAGCGTGGAAAGCGGAAACATTCAGTACTTC.

The V and J genes are TRBV7-2 and TRBJ2-1; TRBD1 is a possible D gene (6 bases). CDR3 length: 13 amino acids. CDR1 and CDR2 from the germline V gene are SGHTA and FQGNSA. Trimming stripped 0 bases from V and 10 bases from J, with 10 bases between. CDR3 protein: CASSLAGAYEQFF. The CDR3 coding sequence is TGTGCCAGCAGCTTAGCGGGGGCCTACGAGCAGTTCTTC.

This clone showed up many times. The chain joins TRBV30 to TRBJ1-1, with D perhaps TRBD1 (5 bases). The ends were cut back, 7 bases at V and 6 bases at J, with 21 bases in the middle. The germline V gene has CDR1 GTSNPN and CDR2 SVGIG (reference sequence). The CDR3 is made up of 14 amino acids. In DNA, the CDR3 is TGTGCCTACAGGCGGGGACTAGGCTCCGCTGAAGCTTTCTTT. It specifies CAYRRGLGSAEAFF.

J is TRBJ1-6 and V is TRBV5-1, with a weak D call TRBD1 (6 bases). The V and J ends lost 0 bases and 9 bases respectively, with 16 bases between them. The CDR3 has 16 residues. The germline CDR1 and CDR2 sequences are SGHRS and YFSETQ. The CDR3 spells CASSLAGAVEVSPLHF. The CDR3 DNA follows: TGCGCCAGCAGCTTGGCAGGGGCAGTCGAAGTTTCACCCCTCCACTTT.

The chain couples TRBV13 to TRBJ2-3; tentative D call: TRBD1 (5 bases). V lost 5 bases and J lost 4, with 16 bases in between. Germline V CDR1 and CDR2: PRHDT, FYEKMQ (reference sequence). The CDR3 has 15 residues. For the CDR3, the DNA is TGTGCCAGCAGCCCAGGCAGGGCCCCTGCAGATACGCAGTATTTT. Protein product: CASSPGRAPADTQYF.

J is TRBJ1-1 and V is TRBV7-3; D perhaps matches TRBD1 (5 bases). CDR1 SGHTA and CDR2 FQGTGA come from the germline V gene. The CDR3 totals 15 residues. Deletions cut 5 bases from V and 3 bases from J, with 16 bases between. The CDR3 sequence: CASSPRGGWDTEAFF. CDR3 coding DNA: TGTGCCAGCAGCCCCCGGGGGGGATGGGACACTGAAGCTTTCTTT.

The V and J genes are TRBV2 and TRBJ1-5, with 9 bases fitting TRBD1. With 6 bases clipped from V and 11 bases from J, the junction kept 14 bases outside the gene matches. Germline assignment: CDR1 SNHLY and CDR2 FYNNEI. The CDR3 is made up of 15 amino acids. The CDR3 is CASSNDRGTSGSQHF. The CDR3 DNA reads as TGTGCCAGCAGCAACGACAGGGGGACCTCGGGGTCCCAGCATTTT.

CDR3 in amino acids: CASSFHSGGAYEQYF. CDR3 coding DNA: TGTGCCAGCAGCTTCCATAGCGGGGGGGCCTACGAGCAGTACTTC. The chain joins TRBV7-2 to TRBJ2-7, with 11 bases fitting TRBD2. After removal of 3 bases from V and 2 bases from J, the junction contained 3 bases not matched to a gene. CDR1 and CDR2 (germline): SGHTA, FQGNSA. This CDR3 region has 15 residues.

The table lists this clone with a few counts. The chain uses TRBV19 and TRBJ2-5; 9 nucleotides agree with TRBD1. With V trimmed by 6 bases and J by 5 bases, 7 bases remained unmatched. In germline, CDR1 is LNHDA, CDR2 SQIVND (reference sequence). This CDR3 region has 14 residues. The CDR3 reads CASSLTGGEETQYF. In DNA, the CDR3 is TGTGCCAGTAGCCTGACAGGGGGTGAGGAGACCCAGTACTTC.